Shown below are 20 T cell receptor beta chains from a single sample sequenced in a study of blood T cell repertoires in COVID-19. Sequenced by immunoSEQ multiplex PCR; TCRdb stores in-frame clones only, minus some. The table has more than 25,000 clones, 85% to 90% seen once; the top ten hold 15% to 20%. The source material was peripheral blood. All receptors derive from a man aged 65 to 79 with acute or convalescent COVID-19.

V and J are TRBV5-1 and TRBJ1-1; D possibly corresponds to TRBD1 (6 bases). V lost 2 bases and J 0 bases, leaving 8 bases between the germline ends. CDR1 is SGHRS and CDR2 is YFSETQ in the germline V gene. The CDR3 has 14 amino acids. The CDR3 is CASSFRDMNTEAFF. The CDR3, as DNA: TGCGCCAGCAGCTTCCGGGACATGAACACTGAAGCTTTCTTT.

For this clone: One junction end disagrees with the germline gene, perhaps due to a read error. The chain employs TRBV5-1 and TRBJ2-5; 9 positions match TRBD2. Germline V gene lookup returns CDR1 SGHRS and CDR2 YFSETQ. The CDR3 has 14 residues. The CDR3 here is CASSLATSGTGIDF. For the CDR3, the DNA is TGCGCCAGCAGCTTGGCGACTAGCGGCACCGGAATTGACTTC.

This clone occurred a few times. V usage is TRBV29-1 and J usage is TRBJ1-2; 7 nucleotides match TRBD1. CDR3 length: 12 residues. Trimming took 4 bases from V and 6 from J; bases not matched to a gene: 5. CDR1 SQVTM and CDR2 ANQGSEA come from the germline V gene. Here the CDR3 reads CSVGQGPNGYTF. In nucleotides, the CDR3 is TGCAGCGTTGGACAGGGCCCCAATGGCTACACCTTC. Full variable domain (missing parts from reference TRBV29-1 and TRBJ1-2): SAVISQKPSRDICQRGTSLTIQCQVDSQVTMMFWYRQQPGQSLTLIATANQGSEATYESGFVIDKFPISRPNLTFSTLTVSNMSPEDSSIYLCSVGQGPNGYTFGSGTRLTVV.

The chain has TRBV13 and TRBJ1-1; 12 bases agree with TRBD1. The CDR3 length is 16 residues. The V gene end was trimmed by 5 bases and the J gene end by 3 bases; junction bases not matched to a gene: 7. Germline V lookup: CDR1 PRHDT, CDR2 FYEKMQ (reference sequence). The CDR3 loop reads CASSPPGQGADTEAFF. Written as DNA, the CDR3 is TGTGCCAGCAGCCCGCCGGGACAGGGGGCGGACACTGAAGCTTTCTTT.

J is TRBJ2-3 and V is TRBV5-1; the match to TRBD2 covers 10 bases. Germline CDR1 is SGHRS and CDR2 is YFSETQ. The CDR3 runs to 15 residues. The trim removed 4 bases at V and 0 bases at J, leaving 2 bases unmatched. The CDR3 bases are TGCGCCAGCAGCAAGACTAGCGGGAGCACAGATACGCAGTATTTT. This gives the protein CASSKTSGSTDTQYF.

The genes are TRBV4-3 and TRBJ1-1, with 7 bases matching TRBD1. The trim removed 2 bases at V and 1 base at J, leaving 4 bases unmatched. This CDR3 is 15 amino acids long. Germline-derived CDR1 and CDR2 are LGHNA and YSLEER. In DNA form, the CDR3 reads TGCGCCAGCAGCCAACCGGGACAGCCGAACACTGAAGCTTTCTTT. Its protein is CASSQPGQPNTEAFF.

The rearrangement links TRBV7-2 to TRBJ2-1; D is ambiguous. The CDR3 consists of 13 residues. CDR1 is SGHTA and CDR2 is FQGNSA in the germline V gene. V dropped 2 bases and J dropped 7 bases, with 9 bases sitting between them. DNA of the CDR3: TGTGCCAGCAGCTTAATTCGAGCGAATGAGCAGTTCTTC. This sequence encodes CASSLIRANEQFF.

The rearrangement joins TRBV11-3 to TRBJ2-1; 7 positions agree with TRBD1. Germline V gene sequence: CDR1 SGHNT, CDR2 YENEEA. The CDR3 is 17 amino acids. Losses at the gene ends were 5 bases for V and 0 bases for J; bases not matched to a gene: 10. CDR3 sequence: CASSPRTGITSYNEQFF. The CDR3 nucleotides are TGTGCCAGCAGCCCCCGGACAGGCATAACCTCCTACAATGAGCAGTTCTTC.

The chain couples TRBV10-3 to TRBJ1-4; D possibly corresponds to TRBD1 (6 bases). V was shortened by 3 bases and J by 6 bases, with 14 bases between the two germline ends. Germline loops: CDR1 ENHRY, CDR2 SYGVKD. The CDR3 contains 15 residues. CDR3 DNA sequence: TGTGCCATCAGTGATATAGGACAGAACCATGAAAAACTGTTTTTT. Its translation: CAISDIGQNHEKLFF.

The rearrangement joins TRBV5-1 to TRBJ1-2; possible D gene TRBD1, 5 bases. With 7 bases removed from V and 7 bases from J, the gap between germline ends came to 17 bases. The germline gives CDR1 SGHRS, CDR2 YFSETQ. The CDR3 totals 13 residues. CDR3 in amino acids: CASSSQGEFGYTF. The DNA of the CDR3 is TGCGCCAGCTCAAGCCAGGGTGAGTTTGGCTACACCTTC.

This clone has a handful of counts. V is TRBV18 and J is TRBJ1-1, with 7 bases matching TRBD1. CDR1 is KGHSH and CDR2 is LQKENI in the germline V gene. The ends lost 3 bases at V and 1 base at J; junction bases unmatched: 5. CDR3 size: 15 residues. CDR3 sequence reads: CASSPLRQGNTEAFF. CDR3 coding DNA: TGTGCCAGCTCACCTCTGAGACAGGGGAACACTGAAGCTTTCTTT.

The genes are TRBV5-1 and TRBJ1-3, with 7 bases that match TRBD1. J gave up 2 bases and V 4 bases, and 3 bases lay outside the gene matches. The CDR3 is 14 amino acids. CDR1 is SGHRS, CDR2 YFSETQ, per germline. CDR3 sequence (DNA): TGCGCCAGCAGCGGCCAGGGGGCTGGAAACACCATATATTTT. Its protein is CASSGQGAGNTIYF.

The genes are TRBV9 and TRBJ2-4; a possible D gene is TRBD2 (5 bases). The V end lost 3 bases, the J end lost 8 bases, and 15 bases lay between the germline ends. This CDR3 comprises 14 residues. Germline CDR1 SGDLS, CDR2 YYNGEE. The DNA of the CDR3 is TGTGCCAGCAGCGCCCTTACGGGGATAGACATTCAGTACTTC. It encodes CASSALTGIDIQYF. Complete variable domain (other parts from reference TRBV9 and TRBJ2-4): DSGVTQTPKHLITATGQRVTLRCSPRSGDLSVYWYQQSLDQGLQFLIQYYNGEERAKGNILERFSAQQFPDLHSELNLSSLELGDSALYFCASSALTGIDIQYFGAGTRLSVL.

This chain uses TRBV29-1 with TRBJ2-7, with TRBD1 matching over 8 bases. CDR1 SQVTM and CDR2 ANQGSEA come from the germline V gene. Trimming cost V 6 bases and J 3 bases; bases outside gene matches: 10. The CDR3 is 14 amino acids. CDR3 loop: CSVALRDRLYEQYF. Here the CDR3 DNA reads TGCAGCGTCGCCCTCCGGGACAGGCTCTACGAGCAGTACTTC.

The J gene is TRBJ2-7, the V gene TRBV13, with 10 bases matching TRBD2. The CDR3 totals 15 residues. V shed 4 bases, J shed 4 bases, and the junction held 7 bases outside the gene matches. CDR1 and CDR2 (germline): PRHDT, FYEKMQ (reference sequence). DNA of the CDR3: TGTGCCAGCAGCTCCTTTTTAGCGGGAGGATACGAGCAGTACTTC. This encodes CASSSFLAGGYEQYF.

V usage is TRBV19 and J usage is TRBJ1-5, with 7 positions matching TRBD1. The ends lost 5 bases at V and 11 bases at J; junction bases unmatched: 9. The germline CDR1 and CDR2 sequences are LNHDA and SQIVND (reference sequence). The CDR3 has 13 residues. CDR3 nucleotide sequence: TGTGCCAGTAGTGACCCGACAGGGTTGACCCAGCATTTT. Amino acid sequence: CASSDPTGLTQHF.

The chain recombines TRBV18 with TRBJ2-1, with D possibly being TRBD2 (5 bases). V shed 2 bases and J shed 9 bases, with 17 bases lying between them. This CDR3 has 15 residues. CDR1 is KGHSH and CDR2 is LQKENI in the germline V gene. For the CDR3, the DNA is TGTGCCAGCTCACCAAGGCCGGAGAGGGTGGTTGAGCAGTTCTTC. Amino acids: CASSPRPERVVEQFF.

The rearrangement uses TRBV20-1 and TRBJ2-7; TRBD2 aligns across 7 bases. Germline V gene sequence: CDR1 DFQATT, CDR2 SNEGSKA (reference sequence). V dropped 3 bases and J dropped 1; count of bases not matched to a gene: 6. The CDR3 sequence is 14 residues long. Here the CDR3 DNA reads TGCAGTGCTAGTCATCCGGGACTATCCTACGAGCAGTACTTC. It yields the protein CSASHPGLSYEQYF.

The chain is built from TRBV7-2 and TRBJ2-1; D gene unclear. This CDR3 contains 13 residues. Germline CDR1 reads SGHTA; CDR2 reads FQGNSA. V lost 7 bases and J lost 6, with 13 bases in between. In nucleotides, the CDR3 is TGTGCCAGCACCCTTTCAGGCCCCAATGAGCAGTTCTTC. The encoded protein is CASTLSGPNEQFF.

The CDR3 sequence is CASSLTGPSNEQFF. Here the CDR3 DNA reads TGCGCCAGCAGCTTGACAGGACCGAGCAATGAGCAGTTCTTC. This chain connects TRBV5-1 to TRBJ2-1, with TRBD1 as a possible D gene (5 bases). Germline CDR1 SGHRS, CDR2 YFSETQ. Trimming removed 1 base from V and 6 bases from J, with 11 bases in between. This CDR3 has 14 amino acids.